This section outlines one T cell receptor beta chain sequence together with its context. Sequenced by immunoSEQ multiplex PCR; TCRdb stores in-frame clones only, minus some. The sample lists fewer than 40,000 clones, approximately 90% occurring once. These data originate in a study of T cell changes during pregnancy in multiple sclerosis. The length of the CDR3 is 14 residues. V lost 3 bases, J lost 10 bases, and 8 bases stayed unmatched. Germline-derived CDR1 and CDR2 are LNHDA and SQIVND (reference sequence). The sequence was obtained from a female donor with multiple sclerosis, enrolled in a pregnancy study. The specimen comprised CD8+ T cells from peripheral blood mononuclear cells, sampled in the first trimester of pregnancy. The chain employs TRBV19 and TRBJ2-1; 8 bases are shared with TRBD1. CDR3 in amino acids: CASSMGGQGTEQFF. The DNA for the CDR3 is TGTGCCAGTAGTATGGGAGGACAGGGCACCGAGCAGTTCTTC.